The T cell receptor beta chain under discussion was sequenced for a study of CXCR3-negative and CXCR3-positive naive CD8 T cells. With UMI labels, 5' RACE was used to prepare the TRB cDNA libraries. TCRdb re-called the 5' RACE reads; one entry per CDR3 protein, DNA not given. The listing contains 70,000 to 95,000 distinct CDR3 sequences. The CDR3 runs to 11 residues. Per the germline V gene, CDR1 is MDHEN and CDR2 is SYDVKM. Study conclusions and caveats: Diversity proved comparably high across both naive subsets and much lower in memory CD8+ cells.

Concerning this clonotype itself: Its antigen is unknown.

The TCR originated in a human donor in good health. Some clones in this sample may be carry-over from other donors' samples. The sequenced material came from naive CXCR3- CD8+ T cells from blood. Subset meaning: CD45RO-CCR7+CD27+CD95- naive CD8+ T cells lacking CXCR3 (TNR3-). The chain uses TRBV28 and TRBJ2-2. The CDR3 is CASKNTGELFF.